This T cell receptor (beta chain) was sequenced for a study of identical twins (dated by TCRdb to 2016 to 2018). With regard to the full study: To test whether fetal clonotypes persist, this study deep-sequenced TCR alpha and beta repertoires from monozygotic twins, from unrelated adults of various ages, and from cord blood. Replicate twin experiments were performed at different times using different library preparation protocols to rule out contamination. Here is what the overall study found, with its caveats: Compared with coincidental sharing between unrelated individuals, out-of-frame TCR alpha sequences shared between twins showed an excess of sequences with low generation probability. Recombination models systematically underestimated out-of-frame TCR alpha sharing in monozygotic twins but agreed with sharing between unrelated individuals. Invariant T cells such as MAIT and iNKT could partly confound zero-insertion analyses, though diverse VJ usage argued against this for most clonotypes. Because the same donors could not be followed over many years, the conclusions depended on cross-sectional statistical analysis. Abundant cord blood beta clonotypes had fewer insertions, young adult naive repertoires showed a similar but weaker trend, and memory repertoires showed no such trend. In beta out-of-frame sequences, excess twin sharing was weaker, because having fewer shared sequences lowered the signal-to-noise ratio.

The table lists this clonotype with a few counts. Its antigen remains unidentified. No base-level quality is on record; no much larger clone is a single base apart. The CDR3 covers 13 residues, taking in both the cysteine and the phenylalanine. Of the read, only the CDR3 DNA is kept; its 39 bases are in frame from base 1. CDR1 and CDR2 (SQVTM, ANQGSEA) derive from the germline V gene. After removal of 6 bases from V and 7 bases from J, the junction retains 4 bases not matched to a gene. The library was made by 5' RACE. The listed sequencing device is Illumina HiSeq 2000. Template switching added a universal primer binding site, and the final cDNA carried a unique molecular identifier that allowed TCR cDNA molecules to be counted accurately. Specific primers in the conserved constant-segment region were used to synthesize first-strand cDNA for TCR alpha and beta chains. To control for contamination, each cDNA library was double barcoded with a SMART-Mk sample barcode plus Illumina barcodes. TruSeq adapter sequences, together with Illumina sample barcodes, were added in two successive PCR steps. The Illumina HiSeq platform was used with custom primers to sequence TCR alpha and beta cDNA libraries. In the paper's pipeline: MiGEC processed the raw reads to extract unique molecular identifiers, while MiXCR was used to determine the CDR3 positions. Recombination models were inferred per individual with the repgenHMM and IGoR tools using an EM algorithm. Shared clonotypes were analyzed with the tcR package in R, and sharing was normalized by the product of cloneset sizes. Out-of-frame nonproductive sequences were analyzed to study raw recombination free of thymic and clonal selection effects. Through fastp at Q25 and MiXCR, TCRdb rebuilt clones from the public reads, retaining in-frame beta chains. Merged by CDR3 protein, the rows form single entries marked with the most common genes and DNA. None of the V and J calls come from the authors' own analysis; TCRdb made them. Across this sample there are roughly 1.6 million distinct CDR3 sequences, with under 35% seen only once. More than 0.25% of the sample is held by the ten biggest clonotypes.

Every donor was a healthy Caucasian. The rearrangement joined TRBV29-1 to TRBJ1-6, and 9 junctional nucleotides match TRBD1. Sequencing was done on a sample of cord blood. This sequence originates from a newborn girl in good health. The CDR3 protein: CSVLGTGNSPLHF. The nucleotide sequence is given as TGCAGCGTCCTCGGGACAGGGAATTCACCCCTCCACTTT.